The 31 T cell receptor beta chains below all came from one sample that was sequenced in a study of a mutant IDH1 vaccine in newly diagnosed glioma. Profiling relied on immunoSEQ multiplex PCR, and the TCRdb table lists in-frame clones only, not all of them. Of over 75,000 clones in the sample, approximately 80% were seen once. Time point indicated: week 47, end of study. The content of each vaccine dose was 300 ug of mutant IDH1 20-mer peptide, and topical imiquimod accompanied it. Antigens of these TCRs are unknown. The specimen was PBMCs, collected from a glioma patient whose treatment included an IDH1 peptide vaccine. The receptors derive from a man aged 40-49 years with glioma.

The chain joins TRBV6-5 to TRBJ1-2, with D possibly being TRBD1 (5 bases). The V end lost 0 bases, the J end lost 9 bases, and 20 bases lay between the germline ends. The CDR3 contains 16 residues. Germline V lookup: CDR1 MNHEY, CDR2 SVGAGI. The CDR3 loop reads CASSYSTGTGGRSYTF. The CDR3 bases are TGTGCCAGCAGTTACTCGACTGGAACGGGGGGTAGGAGCTACACCTTC.

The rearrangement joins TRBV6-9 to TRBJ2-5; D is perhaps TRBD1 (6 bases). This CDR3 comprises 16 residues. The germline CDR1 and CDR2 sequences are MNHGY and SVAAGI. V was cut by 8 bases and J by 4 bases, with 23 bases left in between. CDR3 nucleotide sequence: TGTGCCAGCTACTCAATCAAAGAGGGGGTTCGAGAGACCCAGTACTTC. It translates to CASYSIKEGVRETQYF.

The CDR3 sequence is CASSFYVGTEAFF. The CDR3 DNA is TGCGCCAGCAGCTTTTACGTTGGTACTGAAGCTTTCTTT. The chain combines TRBV5-1 with TRBJ1-1; the D is unclear. The CDR3 is 13 amino acids. Germline-derived CDR1 and CDR2 are SGHRS and YFSETQ. V was shortened by 2 bases and J by 5 bases, with 10 bases between the two germline ends.

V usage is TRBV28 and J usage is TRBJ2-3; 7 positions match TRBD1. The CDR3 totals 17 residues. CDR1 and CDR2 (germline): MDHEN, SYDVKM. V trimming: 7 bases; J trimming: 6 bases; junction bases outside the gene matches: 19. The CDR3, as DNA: TGTGCCAGCAAACGAACCCCCTACAGGGGTGAGTTGGATACGCAGTATTTT. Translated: CASKRTPYRGELDTQYF.

The CDR3 DNA sequence: TGTGCCAGCAGCCGTTATGACAGGTTTGACTATGGCTACACCTTC. This translates into CASSRYDRFDYGYTF. The chain is built from TRBV5-4 and TRBJ1-2, with D possibly matching TRBD1 (6 bases). The CDR3 length is 15 residues. Germline V CDR1 and CDR2: SGHNT, YYREEE (reference sequence). Between the trimmed V and J ends, which lost 4 bases and 3 bases, there was a span of 16 bases.

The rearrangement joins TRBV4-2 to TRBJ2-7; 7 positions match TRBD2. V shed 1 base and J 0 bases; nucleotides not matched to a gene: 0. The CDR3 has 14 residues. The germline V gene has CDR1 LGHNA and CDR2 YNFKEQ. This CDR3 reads CASSQAGGSYEQYF. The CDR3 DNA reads TGTGCCAGCAGCCAAGCGGGGGGCTCCTACGAGCAGTACTTC.

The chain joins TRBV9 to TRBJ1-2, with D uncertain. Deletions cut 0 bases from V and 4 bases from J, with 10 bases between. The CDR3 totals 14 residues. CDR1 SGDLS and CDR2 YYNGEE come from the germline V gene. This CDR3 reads CASSVVPGTYGYTF. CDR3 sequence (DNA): TGTGCCAGCAGCGTAGTCCCGGGTACCTATGGCTACACCTTC.

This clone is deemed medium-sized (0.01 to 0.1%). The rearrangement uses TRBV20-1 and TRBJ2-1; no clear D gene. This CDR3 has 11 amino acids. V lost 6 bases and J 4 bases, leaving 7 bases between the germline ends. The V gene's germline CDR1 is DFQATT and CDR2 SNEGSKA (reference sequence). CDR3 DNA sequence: TGCAGTGCCTCCAGGTACAATGAGCAGTTCTTC. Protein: CSASRYNEQFF.

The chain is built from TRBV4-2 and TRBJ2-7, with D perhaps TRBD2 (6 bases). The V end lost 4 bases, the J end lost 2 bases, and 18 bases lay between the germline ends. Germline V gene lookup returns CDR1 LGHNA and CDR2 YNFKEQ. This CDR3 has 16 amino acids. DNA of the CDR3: TGTGCCAGCAGCCCATCCGGGACTTCAAATGCCTACGAGCAGTACTTC. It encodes CASSPSGTSNAYEQYF.

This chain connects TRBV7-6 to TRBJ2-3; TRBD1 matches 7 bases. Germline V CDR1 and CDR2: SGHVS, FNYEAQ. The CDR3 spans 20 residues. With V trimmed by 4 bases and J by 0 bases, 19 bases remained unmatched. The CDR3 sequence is CASSWLVGAGTATSTDTQYF. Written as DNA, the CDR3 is TGTGCCAGCAGCTGGCTAGTGGGGGCCGGGACAGCCACTAGCACAGATACGCAGTATTTT. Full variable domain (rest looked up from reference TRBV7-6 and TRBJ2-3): GAGVSQSPRYKVTKRGQDVALRCDPISGHVSLYWYRQALGQGPEFLTYFNYEAQQDKSGLPNDRFSAERPEGSISTLTIQRTEQRDSAMYRCASSWLVGAGTATSTDTQYFGPGTRLTVL.

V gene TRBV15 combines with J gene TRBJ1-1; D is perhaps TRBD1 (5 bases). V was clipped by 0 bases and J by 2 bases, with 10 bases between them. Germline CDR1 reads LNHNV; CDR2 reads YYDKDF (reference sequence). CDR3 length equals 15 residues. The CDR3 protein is CATSRDSGYNTEAFF. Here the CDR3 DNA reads TGTGCCACCAGCAGAGATTCAGGGTATAACACTGAAGCTTTCTTT.

CDR3 loop: CASSRRQGDEQYF. The DNA of the CDR3 is TGTGCCAGCAGTCGAAGACAGGGCGACGAGCAGTACTTC. The chain links TRBV6-1 to TRBJ2-7, with TRBD1 matching over 7 bases. This CDR3 is built from 13 residues. In germline, CDR1 is MNHNS, CDR2 SASEGT. The trim removed 5 bases at V and 5 bases at J, leaving 6 bases unmatched.

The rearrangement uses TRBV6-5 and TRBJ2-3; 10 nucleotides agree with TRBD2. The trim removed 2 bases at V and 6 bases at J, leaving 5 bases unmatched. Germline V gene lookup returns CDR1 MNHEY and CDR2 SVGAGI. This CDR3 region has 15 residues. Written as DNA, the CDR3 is TGTGCCAGCAGTTACGGAGCGGGGGGGGCGGATACGCAGTATTTT. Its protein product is CASSYGAGGADTQYF.

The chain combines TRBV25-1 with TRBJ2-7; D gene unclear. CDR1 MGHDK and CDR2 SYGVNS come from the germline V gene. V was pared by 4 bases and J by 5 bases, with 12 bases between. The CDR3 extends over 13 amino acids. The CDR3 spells CASSGQIGHEQYF. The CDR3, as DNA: TGTGCCAGCAGTGGGCAGATAGGCCACGAGCAGTACTTC.

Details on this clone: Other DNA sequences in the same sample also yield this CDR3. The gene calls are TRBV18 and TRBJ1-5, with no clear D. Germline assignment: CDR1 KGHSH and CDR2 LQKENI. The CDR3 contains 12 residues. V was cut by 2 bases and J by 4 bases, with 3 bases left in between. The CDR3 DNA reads TGTGCCAGCTCACCAGAGAATCAGCCCCAGCATTTT. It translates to CASSPENQPQHF.

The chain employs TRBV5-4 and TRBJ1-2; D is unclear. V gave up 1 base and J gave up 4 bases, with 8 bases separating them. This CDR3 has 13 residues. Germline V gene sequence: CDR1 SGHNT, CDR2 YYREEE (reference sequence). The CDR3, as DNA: TGTGCCAGCAGCTTGAGCCAGACCTATGGCTACACCTTC. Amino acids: CASSLSQTYGYTF.

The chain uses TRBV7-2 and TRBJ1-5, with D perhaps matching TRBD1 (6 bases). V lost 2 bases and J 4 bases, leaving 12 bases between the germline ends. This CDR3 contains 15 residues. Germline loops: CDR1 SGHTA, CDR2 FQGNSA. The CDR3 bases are TGTGCCAGCAGCTTAAAAGGGGGTGAGAATCAGCCCCAGCATTTT. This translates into CASSLKGGENQPQHF.

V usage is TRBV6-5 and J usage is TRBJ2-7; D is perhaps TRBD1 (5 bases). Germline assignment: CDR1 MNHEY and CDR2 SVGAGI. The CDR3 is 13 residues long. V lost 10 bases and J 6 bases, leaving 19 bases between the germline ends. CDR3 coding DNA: TGTGCCAACTCCCAGGCAGGGTACGGCGAGCAGTACTTC. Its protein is CANSQAGYGEQYF.

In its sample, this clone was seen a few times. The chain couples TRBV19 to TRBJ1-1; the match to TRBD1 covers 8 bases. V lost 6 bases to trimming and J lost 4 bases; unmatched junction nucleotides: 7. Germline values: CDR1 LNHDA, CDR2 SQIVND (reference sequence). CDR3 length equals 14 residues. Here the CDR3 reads CASSRDRGGTEAFF. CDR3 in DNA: TGTGCCAGTAGCCGAGACAGGGGAGGCACTGAAGCTTTCTTT. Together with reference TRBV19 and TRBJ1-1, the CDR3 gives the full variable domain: DGGITQSPKYLFRKEGQNVTLSCEQNLNHDAMYWYRQDPGQGLRLIYYSQIVNDFQKGDIAEGYSVSREKKESFPLTVTSAQKNPTAFYLCASSRDRGGTEAFFGQGTRLTVV.

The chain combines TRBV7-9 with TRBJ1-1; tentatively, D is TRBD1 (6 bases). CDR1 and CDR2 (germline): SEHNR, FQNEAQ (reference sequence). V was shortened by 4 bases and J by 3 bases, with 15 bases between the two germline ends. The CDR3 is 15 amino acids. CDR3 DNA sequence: TGTGCCAGCAGCTCCGGGAGGGGGAAGGACACTGAAGCTTTCTTT. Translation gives CASSSGRGKDTEAFF. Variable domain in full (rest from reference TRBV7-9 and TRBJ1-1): DTGVSQNPRHKITKRGQNVTFRCDPISEHNRLYWYRQTLGQGPEFLTYFQNEAQLEKSRLLSDRFSAERPKGSFSTLEIQRTEQGDSAMYLCASSSGRGKDTEAFFGQGTRLTVV.

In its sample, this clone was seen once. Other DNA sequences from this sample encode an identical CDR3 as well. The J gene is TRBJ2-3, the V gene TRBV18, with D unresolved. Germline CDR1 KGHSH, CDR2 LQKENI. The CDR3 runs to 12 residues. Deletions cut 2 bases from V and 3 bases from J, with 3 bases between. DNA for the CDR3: TGTGCCAGCTCACCAGGAACAGATACGCAGTATTTT. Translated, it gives CASSPGTDTQYF.

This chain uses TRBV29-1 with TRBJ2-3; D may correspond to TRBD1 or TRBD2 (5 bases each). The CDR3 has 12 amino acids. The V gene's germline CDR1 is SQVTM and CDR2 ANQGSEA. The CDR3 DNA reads TGCACCACGGGGCGGATTAAAGATACGCAGTATTTT. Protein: CTTGRIKDTQYF.

The CDR3 DNA follows: TGTGCCAGCAGTTACCCGACAGGCGAACCCTACGAGCAGTACTTC. The encoded protein is CASSYPTGEPYEQYF. V and J are TRBV6-5 and TRBJ2-7, with a possible D match to TRBD1 (6 bases). V was pared by 2 bases and J by 2 bases, with 13 bases between. Per the germline V gene, CDR1 is MNHEY and CDR2 is SVGAGI. CDR3 length: 15 amino acids.

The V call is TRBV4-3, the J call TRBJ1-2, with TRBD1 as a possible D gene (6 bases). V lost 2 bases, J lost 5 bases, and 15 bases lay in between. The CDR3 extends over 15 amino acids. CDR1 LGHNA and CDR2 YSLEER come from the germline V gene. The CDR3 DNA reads TGCGCCAGCAGCCAACACAGGGACCTTTGGTATGGCTACACCTTC. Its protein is CASSQHRDLWYGYTF.

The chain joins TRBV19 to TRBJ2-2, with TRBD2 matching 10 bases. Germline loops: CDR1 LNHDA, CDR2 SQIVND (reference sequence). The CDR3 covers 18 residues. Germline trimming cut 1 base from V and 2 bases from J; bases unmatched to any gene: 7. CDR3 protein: CASSIGPTSGFNTGELFF. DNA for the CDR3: TGTGCCAGTAGTATAGGCCCGACTAGCGGGTTCAACACCGGGGAGCTGTTTTTT.

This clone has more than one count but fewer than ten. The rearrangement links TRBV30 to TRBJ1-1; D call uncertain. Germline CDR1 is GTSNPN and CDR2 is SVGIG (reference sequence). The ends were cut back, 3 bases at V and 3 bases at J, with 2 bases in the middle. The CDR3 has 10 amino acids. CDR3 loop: CAWSHTEAFF. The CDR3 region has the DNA TGTGCCTGGAGCCACACTGAAGCTTTCTTT.

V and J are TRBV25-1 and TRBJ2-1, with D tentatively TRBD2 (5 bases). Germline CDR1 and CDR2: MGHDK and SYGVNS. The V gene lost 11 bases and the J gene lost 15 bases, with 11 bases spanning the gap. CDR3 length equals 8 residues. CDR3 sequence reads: CAPRRGFF. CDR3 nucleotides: TGTGCCCCTAGACGGGGGTTCTTC.

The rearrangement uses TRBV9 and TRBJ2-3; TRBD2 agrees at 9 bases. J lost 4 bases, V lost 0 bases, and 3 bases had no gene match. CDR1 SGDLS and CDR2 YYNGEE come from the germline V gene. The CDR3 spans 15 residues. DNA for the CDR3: TGTGCCAGCAGCGTAGGCGGGAGGGCCCCAGATACGCAGTATTTT. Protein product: CASSVGGRAPDTQYF.

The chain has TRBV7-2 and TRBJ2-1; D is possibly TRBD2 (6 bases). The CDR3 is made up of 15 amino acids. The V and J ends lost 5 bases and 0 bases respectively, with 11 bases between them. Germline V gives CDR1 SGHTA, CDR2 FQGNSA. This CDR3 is CASSPLRGSYNEQFF. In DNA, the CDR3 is TGTGCCAGCAGCCCTCTGCGGGGCTCCTACAATGAGCAGTTCTTC.

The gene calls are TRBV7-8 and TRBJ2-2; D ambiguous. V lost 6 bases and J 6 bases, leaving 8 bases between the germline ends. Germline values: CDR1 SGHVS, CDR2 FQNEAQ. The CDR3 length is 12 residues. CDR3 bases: TGTGCCAGCAGACCTGGGCCCGGGGAGCTGTTTTTT. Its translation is CASRPGPGELFF. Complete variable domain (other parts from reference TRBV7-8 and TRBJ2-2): GAGVSQSPRYKVAKRGQDVALRCDPISGHVSLFWYQQALGQGPEFLTYFQNEAQLDKSGLPSDRFFAERPEGSVSTLKIQRTQQEDSAVYLCASRPGPGELFFGEGSRLTVL.

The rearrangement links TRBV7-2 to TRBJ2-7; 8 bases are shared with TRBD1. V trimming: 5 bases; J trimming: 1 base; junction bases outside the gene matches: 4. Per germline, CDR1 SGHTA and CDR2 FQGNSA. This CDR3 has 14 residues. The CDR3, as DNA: TGTGCCAGCAGCCCCCGGACAGGGTCCTACGAGCAGTACTTC. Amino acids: CASSPRTGSYEQYF.